This entry is about one T cell receptor beta chain. The antigen is unknown. The data were taken from a study of T cell responses to AZD1222 COVID-19 vaccine. Study-level findings and limits: Dominant at 160-218 and 743-854, vaccine-associated CD4 TCRs also spanned spike. Two doses of AZD1222 preceded a rise in Spike-specific TCR breadth and depth.

Some clones are missing from TCRdb's copy, which holds only in-frame ones; the method was immunoSEQ multiplex PCR. The table includes about 130,000 clones, roughly 93% detected once. Trimming took 3 bases from V and 3 from J; bases not matched to a gene: 7. In germline, CDR1 is MNHNS, CDR2 SASEGT. This CDR3 is built from 16 residues. The source material was peripheral blood, sampled on day 0 of AZD1222 vaccination. The chain combines TRBV6-1 with TRBJ1-3, with 8 bases identical to TRBD1. This clonotype originated in an adult in good health. The CDR3 DNA follows: TGTGCCAGCAGTGACACCGACAGGGGAAATGGAAACACCATATATTTT. It yields the protein CASSDTDRGNGNTIYF.